One sample yielded the 13 T cell receptor beta chains listed below, sequenced in a study of OX40 agonist ivuxolimab in advanced cancers. Data came from immunoSEQ multiplex PCR; TCRdb stores just in-frame clones and leaves some out. The table includes around 70,000 clones, 70% to 90% detected once. The input for sequencing was CD4+ or CD8+ T cells sorted from blood, taken in a trial of the OX40 agonist ivuxolimab. The receptor source for this set is an adult with an advanced solid tumor such as melanoma, head and neck, liver or kidney cancer.

The V call is TRBV7-8, the J call TRBJ2-7; tentatively, D is TRBD1 (6 bases). The ends were cut back, 4 bases at V and 2 bases at J, with 9 bases in the middle. The CDR3 has 13 residues. Germline values: CDR1 SGHVS, CDR2 FQNEAQ. The CDR3 DNA is TGTGCCAGCAGCTCGACAGGTACCTACGAGCAGTACTTC. The encoded protein is CASSSTGTYEQYF.

J is TRBJ2-1 and V is TRBV10-1, with D possibly matching TRBD2 (6 bases). CDR1 and CDR2 (germline): WNHNN, SYGVQD (reference sequence). Trimming shortened V by 0 bases and J by 10 bases, and 7 bases separated the two germline ends. This CDR3 comprises 12 residues. CDR3 DNA: TGCGCCAGCAGTGAGTCTGCGGGGGAGCAGTTCTTC. It translates to CASSESAGEQFF.

The chain carries TRBV2 and TRBJ2-3; 9 bases are shared with TRBD1. The length of the CDR3 is 14 residues. The germline CDR1 and CDR2 sequences are SNHLY and FYNNEI. With 11 bases clipped from V and 5 bases from J, the junction kept 11 bases outside the gene matches. The CDR3 spells CAARDRGSGDTQYF. The DNA for the CDR3 is TGTGCCGCGAGAGACAGGGGGTCGGGAGATACGCAGTATTTT.

The gene calls are TRBV19 and TRBJ1-5; TRBD1 might be the D (5 bases). Germline V gene lookup returns CDR1 LNHDA and CDR2 SQIVND (reference sequence). This CDR3 contains 14 residues. With 4 bases removed from V and 3 bases from J, the gap between germline ends came to 10 bases. In nucleotides, the CDR3 is TGTGCCAGTAGTAGGCAGGGAATCAATCAGCCCCAGCATTTT. Its translation: CASSRQGINQPQHF.

This clone was found a few times. This chain joins TRBV6-5 and TRBJ2-7; the D is unclear. V dropped 5 bases and J dropped 3 bases, with 11 bases sitting between them. CDR1 is MNHEY and CDR2 is SVGAGI in the germline V gene. The CDR3 runs to 13 residues. The CDR3 spells CASSPGYNYEQYV. The DNA for the CDR3 is TGTGCCAGCAGTCCCGGGTACAACTACGAGCAGTACGTC.

The chain is built from TRBV30 and TRBJ2-1; TRBD2 matches 10 bases. Germline CDR1 and CDR2: GTSNPN and SVGIG (reference sequence). Germline trimming cut 2 bases from V and 8 bases from J; bases unmatched to any gene: 3. The CDR3 is 13 amino acids. CDR3 amino acids: CAWSRLAGDEQFF. The CDR3 nucleotides are TGTGCCTGGAGTCGACTAGCGGGTGATGAGCAGTTCTTC.

This clone was observed a single time. The chain couples TRBV6-1 to TRBJ2-3; D might be TRBD1 (5 bases). V shed 0 bases and J shed 8 bases, with 18 bases lying between them. The germline V gene encodes CDR1 MNHNS and CDR2 SASEGT. The CDR3 totals 16 residues. CDR3: CASSEAMAGMRSTQYF. In DNA form, the CDR3 reads TGTGCCAGCAGTGAAGCGATGGCAGGGATGAGGTCTACGCAGTATTTT.

This clone has only a few counts. The V and J genes are TRBV5-1 and TRBJ2-1; 10 bases align to TRBD2. V gave up 3 bases and J gave up 8 bases; unmatched junction bases: 14. This CDR3 is built from 17 residues. Germline V CDR1 and CDR2: SGHRS, YFSETQ. CDR3: CASSSPPGLALSDEQFF. The DNA for the CDR3 is TGCGCCAGCAGCTCCCCCCCGGGACTAGCGCTCTCGGATGAGCAGTTCTTC. Based on the CDR3 plus reference TRBV5-1 and TRBJ2-1, the full variable domain is KAGVTQTPRYLIKTRGQQVTLSCSPISGHRSVSWYQQTPGQGLQFLFEYFSETQRNKGNFPGRFSGRQFSNSRSEMNVSTLELGDSALYLCASSSPPGLALSDEQFFGPGTRLTVL.

The rearrangement joins TRBV6-6 to TRBJ1-5, with D perhaps TRBD1 (5 bases). Trimming pared 7 bases from V and 0 bases from J, leaving 7 bases between. The CDR3 contains 13 residues. Looked up from germline, CDR1 is MNHNY and CDR2 is SVGAGI (reference sequence). CDR3: CASMGDSNQPQHF. In DNA, the CDR3 is TGTGCCAGCATGGGGGATAGCAATCAGCCCCAGCATTTT.

The chain joins TRBV19 to TRBJ2-3; 9 nucleotides line up with TRBD2. V was clipped by 9 bases and J by 2 bases; unmatched bases: 6. The CDR3 has 14 amino acids. CDR1 and CDR2 (germline): LNHDA, SQIVND (reference sequence). DNA of the CDR3: TGTGCCAGCCAAATAGCGGGGGCCACAGATACGCAGTATTTT. Translation: CASQIAGATDTQYF.

The chain couples TRBV18 to TRBJ2-1; TRBD1 agrees at 9 bases. V was clipped by 3 bases and J by 4 bases; unmatched bases: 7. This CDR3 region has 16 residues. Per the germline V gene, CDR1 is KGHSH and CDR2 is LQKENI. CDR3 in amino acids: CASSPVRQGGYNEQFF. CDR3 DNA sequence: TGTGCCAGCTCACCGGTCCGACAGGGGGGATACAATGAGCAGTTCTTC.

This clone is medium-sized by share. The same CDR3 arises from other DNA sequences in this sample as well. The chain uses TRBV4-1 and TRBJ1-1; D unresolved. Deletions cut 1 base from V and 4 bases from J, with 10 bases between. Germline-derived CDR1 and CDR2 are MGHRA and YSYEKL. The CDR3 totals 14 residues. The CDR3 DNA follows: TGCGCCAGCAGCCAAGTTGGCGGGTTCACTGAAGCTTTCTTT. Encoded protein: CASSQVGGFTEAFF.

This clone was detected only a few times. The chain uses TRBV7-2 and TRBJ1-6; possible D gene TRBD1, 5 bases. Germline V gene sequence: CDR1 SGHTA, CDR2 FQGNSA. V lost 1 base and J 7 bases, leaving 8 bases between the germline ends. The CDR3 runs 14 residues. The CDR3 reads CASSLEQVNSPLHF. In nucleotides, the CDR3 is TGTGCCAGCAGCTTAGAACAGGTCAATTCACCCCTCCACTTT.